The T cell receptor (beta chain) described here comes from a study of CD8 T cells in Susac syndrome. About the study: Among the Susac syndrome patients sequenced, over five had active disease and about eight were in remission.

Germline V gene sequence: CDR1 SGHDT, CDR2 YYEEEE. The CDR3 has 11 amino acids. General study points: When the CD4+ T cell repertoires of patients with Susac syndrome were examined, they did not show any clonal expansion.

TEMRA cells were FACS-enriched and CD8+ and CD4+ T cells negatively isolated. RNA in amounts of 0.5 to 1 ug was reverse transcribed with random hexamers. TCR beta CDR3 was amplified by immunoSEQ covering 54 Vbeta and 13 Jbeta. TCRdb called the immunoSEQ multiplex PCR reads again in MiXCR, with one record for every CDR3 protein. The table shows some 96,000 distinct CDR3 sequences, with roughly 94% occurring only once. This clonotype has just one count. The target antigen is unknown. An end of the junction does not agree with germline; a read error may underlie this. What was sequenced was CD4+ T cells from PBMCs. The chain joins TRBV5-6 to TRBJ1-2; D unclear. This TCR came from a human donor with Susac syndrome. This CDR3 is CASSWRLSSSF. CDR3 nucleotides: TGTGCCAGCAGCTGGAGACTTAGCTCGTCCTTC.